What follows are 27 T cell receptor beta chains derived from one specimen sequenced in a study of control samples from healthy donors and cancer patients. Repertoires were generated with immunoSEQ multiplex PCR, while TCRdb's copy carries only in-frame clones and drops some. The data hold about 140,000 clones, with around 94% observed a single time. The sample consisted of blood. These receptors originate from a man aged 35-49 years in good health.

About this clone: Germline and junction disagree at one end, which may indicate a read error. The chain couples TRBV7-7 to TRBJ2-5; possible D gene TRBD2, 6 bases. The CDR3 spans 13 residues. Looked up from germline, CDR1 is SSHAT and CDR2 is FNYEAQ (reference sequence). CDR3 nucleotide sequence: TGTGCTAGCAGCTTACTAGCACAAGAGACCCAGTACTTC. It translates to CASSLLAQETQYF.

The chain combines TRBV11-2 with TRBJ1-1, with 8 bases fitting TRBD1. The CDR3 has 15 residues. Trimming at V came to 5 bases and at J to 3 bases, leaving 8 bases not matched to a gene. From germline, CDR1 is SGHAT and CDR2 FQNNGV. CDR3 sequence reads: CASSVQTGADTEAFF. Written as DNA, the CDR3 is TGTGCCAGCAGCGTCCAGACAGGGGCAGACACTGAAGCTTTCTTT.

This clone was seen a single time. An end of the junction does not agree with germline; a read error may underlie this. The V call is TRBV9, the J call TRBJ1-1, with 10 bases lining up with TRBD1. Germline V gives CDR1 SGDLS, CDR2 YYNGEE. This CDR3 is 14 amino acids long. The CDR3 sequence: CASSTTTGGTEVFF. DNA of the CDR3: TGTGCCAGCAGCACGACGACAGGGGGCACTGAAGTTTTCTTT.

The genes are TRBV6-5 and TRBJ1-4; D remains unclear. CDR1 and CDR2 from the germline V gene are MNHEY and SVGAGI. This CDR3 region has 15 residues. V was shortened by 6 bases and J by 5 bases, with 16 bases between the two germline ends. CDR3: CASSPLIGVNEKLFF. CDR3 nucleotides: TGTGCCAGCAGCCCCCTGATCGGGGTCAATGAAAAACTGTTTTTT.

This chain joins TRBV2 and TRBJ2-7, with 7 bases fitting TRBD2. V trimming: 2 bases; J trimming: 2 bases; junction bases outside the gene matches: 6. The CDR3 is made up of 15 amino acids. Germline V gives CDR1 SNHLY, CDR2 FYNNEI. CDR3 bases: TGTGCCAGCAGTGAAAATAGCGGGCGTACCTACGAGCAGTACTTC. As protein: CASSENSGRTYEQYF. Full variable domain (rest looked up from reference TRBV2 and TRBJ2-7): EPEVTQTPSHQVTQMGQEVILRCVPISNHLYFYWYRQILGQKVEFLVSFYNNEISEKSEIFDDQFSVERPDGSNFTLKIRSTKLEDSAMYFCASSENSGRTYEQYFGPGTRLTVT.

The chain links TRBV29-1 to TRBJ2-3; possible D gene TRBD2, 5 bases. Trimming removed 0 bases from V and 5 bases from J, with 9 bases in between. In germline, CDR1 is SQVTM, CDR2 ANQGSEA. The CDR3 spans 13 residues. The CDR3 spells CSVEDRRGDTQYF. The CDR3 DNA is TGCAGCGTTGAAGATAGACGGGGAGATACGCAGTATTTT.

The J gene is TRBJ2-3, the V gene TRBV6-1; D uncertain. From germline, CDR1 is MNHNS and CDR2 SASEGT. V was shortened by 2 bases and J by 1 base, with 10 bases between the two germline ends. This CDR3 comprises 15 residues. This CDR3 reads CASSELRFGTDTQYF. The CDR3 DNA reads as TGTGCCAGCAGTGAACTAAGATTCGGCACAGATACGCAGTATTTT.

The J gene is TRBJ2-1, the V gene TRBV7-3; no definite D call. Germline CDR1 and CDR2: SGHTA and FQGTGA. V was shortened by 9 bases and J by 5 bases, with 8 bases between the two germline ends. The CDR3 spans 11 residues. CDR3 protein: CARRKNNEQFF. The DNA for the CDR3 is TGTGCCAGACGTAAGAACAATGAGCAGTTCTTC.

The genes are TRBV5-1 and TRBJ1-2; the D is unclear. The CDR3 loop spans 14 amino acids. Germline loops: CDR1 SGHRS, CDR2 YFSETQ. Trimming pared 0 bases from V and 0 bases from J, leaving 6 bases between. CDR3 region: CASSLAGANYGYTF. The CDR3 DNA sequence: TGCGCCAGCAGCTTGGCCGGAGCTAACTATGGCTACACCTTC.

The CDR3 is CASSYRDSFTDTQYF. CDR3 sequence (DNA): TGTGCCAGCAGTTACCGCGACAGTTTCACAGATACGCAGTATTTT. V usage is TRBV6-2 or TRBV6-3 and J usage is TRBJ2-3; a weak D match, TRBD1 (5 bases). With 2 bases removed from V and 2 bases from J, the gap between germline ends came to 11 bases. This CDR3 region has 15 residues. Germline V gene sequence: CDR1 MNHEY, CDR2 SVGEGT.

This chain joins TRBV18 and TRBJ1-3; no clear D gene. CDR3 length: 12 residues. CDR1 is KGHSH and CDR2 is LQKENI in the germline V gene. Trimming shortened V by 2 bases and J by 5 bases, and 4 bases separated the two germline ends. In nucleotides, the CDR3 is TGTGCCAGCTCACCATTTCGAAACACCATATATTTT. It yields the protein CASSPFRNTIYF.

This clone appeared a single time. The genes are TRBV29-1 and TRBJ2-1; D not certain. V was cut by 4 bases and J by 0 bases, with 10 bases left in between. There are 14 residues in the CDR3. Germline V gene lookup returns CDR1 SQVTM and CDR2 ANQGSEA. CDR3 sequence (DNA): TGCAGCGTTGCGCAGGCTAGCTCCTACAATGAGCAGTTCTTC. Its translation: CSVAQASSYNEQFF.

The genes are TRBV11-2 and TRBJ2-5; 7 positions agree with TRBD2. The junction had 4 bases not matched to a gene; V was cut back by 1 base and J by 5 bases. In germline, CDR1 is SGHAT, CDR2 FQNNGV. The CDR3 sequence is 14 residues long. Written as DNA, the CDR3 is TGTGCCAGCAGCTTAGCTCCGGGGGGTGAGACCCAGTACTTC. Translated: CASSLAPGGETQYF.

V usage is TRBV9 and J usage is TRBJ2-7; 7 positions agree with TRBD1. The ends lost 2 bases at V and 5 bases at J; junction bases unmatched: 7. CDR1 is SGDLS, CDR2 YYNGEE, per germline. The CDR3 runs to 14 residues. CDR3 DNA sequence: TGTGCCAGCAGCGTTAGCAGGGGGTCGGACGAGCAGTACTTC. Its translation: CASSVSRGSDEQYF.

V and J are TRBV19 and TRBJ2-1; 7 positions agree with TRBD2. Germline CDR1 reads LNHDA; CDR2 reads SQIVND (reference sequence). CDR3 size: 14 residues. V was clipped by 5 bases and J by 10 bases; unmatched bases: 11. CDR3 sequence: CASSEGLVFSEQFF. DNA for the CDR3: TGTGCCAGTAGTGAAGGACTAGTTTTCTCCGAGCAGTTCTTC. Looking up the rest from reference TRBV19 and TRBJ2-1 gives the full variable domain: DGGITQSPKYLFRKEGQNVTLSCEQNLNHDAMYWYRQDPGQGLRLIYYSQIVNDFQKGDIAEGYSVSREKKESFPLTVTSAQKNPTAFYLCASSEGLVFSEQFFGPGTRLTVL.

This sequence joins TRBV5-8 and TRBJ2-5; the D is unclear. Trimming took off 5 bases at V and 1 base at J, with 12 bases between the two ends. This CDR3 has 14 amino acids. Germline values: CDR1 SGHTS, CDR2 YDEGEE. CDR3 amino acids: CASSPFNAQETQYF. In DNA, the CDR3 is TGTGCCAGCAGTCCCTTCAATGCCCAAGAGACCCAGTACTTC. Together with reference TRBV5-8 and TRBJ2-5, the CDR3 gives the full variable domain: EAGVTQSPTHLIKTRGQQATLRCSPISGHTSVYWYQQALGLGLQFLLWYDEGEERNRGNFPPRFSGRQFPNYSSELNVNALELEDSALYLCASSPFNAQETQYFGPGTRLLVL.

This clone was picked up a small number of times. The chain couples TRBV13 to TRBJ1-1, with D perhaps matching TRBD1 (6 bases). CDR1 is PRHDT and CDR2 is FYEKMQ in the germline V gene (reference sequence). Trimming took off 6 bases at V and 8 bases at J, with 10 bases between the two ends. CDR3 length equals 11 residues. The CDR3 DNA reads TGTGCCAGCAGACGGGGGCCCGAAGCTTTCTTT. Encoded protein: CASRRGPEAFF.

The chain is built from TRBV7-2 and TRBJ1-2; weak D call: TRBD1 (5 bases). The V gene lost 0 bases and the J gene lost 8 bases, with 13 bases spanning the gap. The CDR3 extends over 14 amino acids. Germline V gene sequence: CDR1 SGHTA, CDR2 FQGNSA. CDR3 amino acids: CASSLAGQGQGYTF. Written as DNA, the CDR3 is TGTGCCAGCAGCTTAGCGGGGCAGGGCCAAGGCTACACCTTC. Based on the CDR3 plus reference TRBV7-2 and TRBJ1-2, the full variable domain is GAGVSQSPSNKVTEKGKDVELRCDPISGHTALYWYRQSLGQGLEFLIYFQGNSAPDKSGLPSDRFSAERTGGSVSTLTIQRTQQEDSAVYLCASSLAGQGQGYTFGSGTRLTVV.

A few counts support this clone. The chain couples TRBV4-2 to TRBJ1-6; D not resolved. The germline gives CDR1 LGHNA, CDR2 YNFKEQ. CDR3 length: 13 residues. Between the trimmed V and J ends, which lost 2 bases and 9 bases, there was a span of 8 bases. CDR3 sequence reads: CASSQKMGSPLHF. CDR3 nucleotide sequence: TGTGCCAGCAGCCAAAAGATGGGTTCACCCCTCCACTTT.

This clone has a single count. V gene TRBV10-3 combines with J gene TRBJ1-4, with TRBD1 matching 8 bases. The CDR3 is 15 residues long. Germline values: CDR1 ENHRY, CDR2 SYGVKD. V dropped 0 bases and J dropped 5; count of bases not matched to a gene: 2. The CDR3 DNA is TGTGCCATCAGTGAGTCCAGGGACAGGAATGAAAAACTGTTTTTT. Its translation is CAISESRDRNEKLFF.

The chain links TRBV9 to TRBJ2-3; TRBD2 matches at 8 bases. CDR3 length: 13 residues. The V segment lost 3 bases and the J segment 4 bases; nucleotides outside the gene matches: 1. Germline CDR1 reads SGDLS; CDR2 reads YYNGEE. The CDR3 region is CASSDGGADTQYF. The CDR3 DNA sequence: TGTGCCAGCAGCGACGGGGGGGCAGATACGCAGTATTTT.

V usage is TRBV10-1 and J usage is TRBJ2-7; no reliable D call. This CDR3 is built from 13 residues. Trimming took off 5 bases at V and 0 bases at J, with 8 bases between the two ends. Germline V gene lookup returns CDR1 WNHNN and CDR2 SYGVQD (reference sequence). The CDR3 region has the DNA TGCGCCAGCAGTTTGGACGACTCCTACGAGCAGTACTTC. Amino acids: CASSLDDSYEQYF.

The V and J genes are TRBV5-8 and TRBJ1-5; D gene uncertain. The CDR3 is made up of 13 amino acids. V shed 0 bases and J shed 9 bases, with 10 bases lying between them. Germline V CDR1 and CDR2: SGHTS, YDEGEE. Here the CDR3 reads CASSLAGFMPQHF. Here the CDR3 DNA reads TGTGCCAGCAGCTTGGCGGGGTTTATGCCCCAGCATTTT. Full variable domain (rest looked up from reference TRBV5-8 and TRBJ1-5): EAGVTQSPTHLIKTRGQQATLRCSPISGHTSVYWYQQALGLGLQFLLWYDEGEERNRGNFPPRFSGRQFPNYSSELNVNALELEDSALYLCASSLAGFMPQHFGDGTRLSIL.

The chain combines TRBV7-9 with TRBJ1-2, with 7 bases that match TRBD1. With 5 bases clipped from V and 6 bases from J, the junction kept 9 bases outside the gene matches. Germline-derived CDR1 and CDR2 are SEHNR and FQNEAQ (reference sequence). This CDR3 is 14 amino acids long. The CDR3 loop is CASSPMGQFHGYTF. The CDR3 DNA follows: TGTGCCAGCAGCCCAATGGGACAGTTCCATGGCTACACCTTC.

The chain links TRBV4-1 to TRBJ2-4; 7 nucleotides match TRBD2. The germline V gene has CDR1 MGHRA and CDR2 YSYEKL. This CDR3 contains 13 residues. Trimming cost V 2 bases and J 14 bases; bases outside gene matches: 9. The CDR3 region is CASSQPWDYHKYF. CDR3 DNA sequence: TGCGCCAGCAGCCAACCCTGGGACTACCATAAGTACTTC.

The J gene is TRBJ2-5, the V gene TRBV5-5; D is unclear. Trimming removed 3 bases from V and 2 bases from J, with 17 bases in between. The CDR3 extends over 16 amino acids. Germline CDR1 reads SGHKS; CDR2 reads YYEKEE (reference sequence). CDR3 nucleotides: TGTGCCAGCAGCTCCGGTTTTTCGCCCGCTCAAGAGACCCAGTACTTC. It yields the protein CASSSGFSPAQETQYF. Looking up the rest from reference TRBV5-5 and TRBJ2-5 gives the full variable domain: DAGVTQSPTHLIKTRGQQVTLRCSPISGHKSVSWYQQVLGQGPQFIFQYYEKEERGRGNFPDRFSARQFPNYSSELNVNALLLGDSALYLCASSSGFSPAQETQYFGPGTRLLVL.

The rearrangement joins TRBV9 to TRBJ2-1; 10 nucleotides agree with TRBD2. The CDR3 sequence is 18 residues long. Germline V gene sequence: CDR1 SGDLS, CDR2 YYNGEE. Germline trimming cut 0 bases from V and 7 bases from J; bases unmatched to any gene: 13. The CDR3 nucleotides read TGTGCCAGCAGCGTAGTCCCTAGCGGGGGTTACAGTGTTAATGAGCAGTTCTTC. This codes for CASSVVPSGGYSVNEQFF.